This TCR beta chain is from a study of human CD8 memory T cell subsets. The V gene's germline CDR1 is MDHEN and CDR2 SYDVKM. The CDR3 runs 12 residues. UMI-labeled 5' RACE produced the TCR beta libraries. TCRdb reprocessed the 5' RACE reads, with one entry per CDR3 protein and no DNA. This listing includes 5,000 to 7,000 distinct CDR3 sequences. This chain uses TRBV28 with TRBJ1-2; TCRdb reports TRBD1, a call that lacks DNA to check it against. The source is a human donor in good health. The sample was CD8+ T cells from PBMCs. CDR3 in amino acids: CASSPTGYGYTF.